Below, 12 T cell receptor beta chains from the same sample are listed, as sequenced in a study of control samples from healthy donors and cancer patients. TCRdb's copy holds only in-frame clones and misses some; the assay was immunoSEQ multiplex PCR. The table lists roughly 450,000 clones, 75% to 95% of them singletons. Sequenced sample: PBMCs. The receptors here all came from a man aged 40-49 years with head and neck cancer.

V is TRBV3-1 (or the pseudogene TRBV3-2) and J is TRBJ1-1; D is undetermined. Trimming shortened V by 0 bases and J by 1 base, and 9 bases separated the two germline ends. Germline CDR1 is LGHDT and CDR2 is YNNKEL (reference sequence). The length of the CDR3 is 15 residues. In nucleotides, the CDR3 is TGTGCCAGCAGCCAAGATAGGCCCCAGAACACTGAAGCTTTCTTT. It codes for CASSQDRPQNTEAFF.

The chain carries TRBV7-9 and TRBJ2-5, with D maybe TRBD1 (5 bases). Germline CDR1 and CDR2: SEHNR and FQNEAQ (reference sequence). Trimming removed 4 bases at V and 2 bases at J, with 11 bases between. This CDR3 has 14 amino acids. This CDR3 is CASSYMTEQETQYF. The DNA of the CDR3 is TGTGCCAGCAGCTATATGACAGAGCAAGAGACCCAGTACTTC.

The J gene is TRBJ2-7, the V gene TRBV11-2; the D is unclear. CDR3 size: 11 residues. Trimming took 5 bases from V and 7 from J, leaving 9 bases between them. CDR1 and CDR2 (germline): SGHAT, FQNNGV. CDR3 region: CASSPRAEQYF. For the CDR3, the DNA is TGTGCCAGCAGCCCTAGAGCTGAGCAGTACTTC.

The chain has TRBV7-2 and TRBJ2-3, with a tentative D call TRBD1 (6 bases). CDR3 length equals 15 residues. Per germline, CDR1 SGHTA and CDR2 FQGNSA. Trimming cost V 2 bases and J 4 bases, with 13 bases left between them. CDR3: CASSLMVQGSDTQYF. The DNA of the CDR3 is TGTGCCAGCAGCTTAATGGTGCAGGGGTCAGATACGCAGTATTTT.

This rearrangement joins TRBV7-6 to TRBJ1-2, with D possibly being TRBD1 (6 bases). Germline V gene data show CDR1 as SGHVS and CDR2 as FNYEAQ. Trimming left V 5 bases short and J 1 base short, with 14 bases between. The CDR3 loop spans 15 amino acids. The CDR3 DNA sequence: TGTGCCAGCAGCCCCCGGGGGGCAAGTAACTATGGCTACACCTTC. It yields the protein CASSPRGASNYGYTF.

The rearrangement joins TRBV5-5 to TRBJ1-1; D unclear. CDR1 and CDR2 (germline): SGHKS, YYEKEE (reference sequence). CDR3 length: 13 amino acids. V was shortened by 0 bases and J by 11 bases, with 14 bases between the two germline ends. For the CDR3, the DNA is TGTGCCAGCAGCTTGGTAGCAGGTAATTATGCTTTCTTT. It yields the protein CASSLVAGNYAFF.

Here the CDR3 reads CASRTTTRSYEQYF. The CDR3 region has the DNA TGCGCCAGCAGGACAACCACGCGCTCCTACGAGCAGTACTTC. This chain links TRBV4-3 with TRBJ2-7; no clear D gene. The CDR3 consists of 14 residues. Trimming took 6 bases from V and 0 from J, leaving 12 bases between them. Germline lookup yields CDR1 LGHNA and CDR2 YSLEER.

The genes are TRBV5-6 and TRBJ2-7; TRBD1 aligns across 9 bases. Germline CDR1 is SGHDT and CDR2 is YYEEEE. V gave up 6 bases and J gave up 1 base; unmatched junction bases: 5. The CDR3 runs 14 residues. The CDR3 loop reads CASIPGQGSYEQYF. The CDR3 coding sequence is TGTGCCAGCATCCCGGGACAGGGATCCTACGAGCAGTACTTC.

The V and J genes are TRBV15 and TRBJ2-5; TRBD2 matches 11 bases. V shed 0 bases, J shed 3 bases, and the junction held 6 bases outside the gene matches. The CDR3 sequence is 17 residues long. The germline V gene has CDR1 LNHNV and CDR2 YYDKDF (reference sequence). Here the CDR3 DNA reads TGTGCCACCAGCAGAGAAACTAGCGGGGGCCTAAAAGAGACCCAGTACTTC. Amino acids: CATSRETSGGLKETQYF. The full variable domain, its missing parts supplied by reference TRBV15 and TRBJ2-5, is DAMVIQNPRYQVTQFGKPVTLSCSQTLNHNVMYWYQQKSSQAPKLLFHYYDKDFNNEADTPDNFQSRRPNTSFCFLDIRSPGLGDTAMYLCATSRETSGGLKETQYFGPGTRLLVL.

This chain uses TRBV25-1 with TRBJ2-2, with a tentative D call TRBD2 (5 bases). The CDR3 has 14 amino acids. The germline V and J ends were trimmed by 7 bases and 6 bases, with 15 bases remaining between them. CDR1 and CDR2 (germline): MGHDK, SYGVNS. The CDR3 sequence: CASTPRGDPGELFF. The CDR3 DNA reads TGTGCCAGCACCCCCCGGGGAGATCCCGGGGAGCTGTTTTTT.

This clone was detected only once. The rearrangement links TRBV7-2 to TRBJ1-2; no clear D gene. CDR1 is SGHTA and CDR2 is FQGNSA in the germline V gene. This CDR3 is 12 amino acids long. V dropped 3 bases and J dropped 4 bases, with 6 bases sitting between them. Here the CDR3 reads CASSLGTYGYTF. CDR3 bases: TGTGCCAGCAGCTTGGGAACCTATGGCTACACCTTC.

This chain uses TRBV11-1 with TRBJ2-5, with 8 bases fitting TRBD2. This CDR3 contains 14 residues. Germline loops: CDR1 SGHAT, CDR2 FQDESV (reference sequence). With V trimmed by 5 bases and J by 4 bases, 6 bases remained unmatched. DNA for the CDR3: TGTGCCAGCAGCCATCCGGGGGGGGCAGAGACCCAGTACTTC. It codes for CASSHPGGAETQYF.